Listed below are T cell receptor beta chains from one sample, sequenced in a study of T cell responses to AZD1222 COVID-19 vaccine. Some clones are missing from TCRdb's copy, which holds only in-frame ones; the method was immunoSEQ multiplex PCR. The sample includes 90,000 to 150,000 clones, 80% to 90% of them seen just once. The material was peripheral blood, obtained on day 0 of AZD1222 vaccination. These TCRs come from an adult in good health. CDR3s include the opening cysteine and the closing phenylalanine or tryptophan. Fields, in order: CDR3 DNA, CDR3 protein, clone size, V gene, J gene, D gene. A D gene is named only where the DNA matches it firmly. Clone size is not always given. Where it is, it says once, few, many or a class for expanded clones.

CDR3 DNA: TGCGCCAGCAGCGGATTCGAGCGGGAGGGCCCAGATACGCAGTATTTT
CDR3 protein: CASSGFEREGPDTQYF
clone size: -
V gene: TRBV5-1
J gene: TRBJ2-3
D gene: TRBD2

CDR3 DNA: TGTGCCAGCCTAAGACGGGGGTCCTACGAGCAGTACTTC
CDR3 protein: CASLRRGSYEQYF
clone size: once
V gene: TRBV9
J gene: TRBJ2-7
D gene: -

CDR3 DNA: TGTGCCAGCAGCGGACAGAGCCACACTAGCGGCTCCTACAATGAGCAGTTCTTC
CDR3 protein: CASSGQSHTSGSYNEQFF
clone size: once
V gene: TRBV7-8
J gene: TRBJ2-1
D gene: TRBD2

CDR3 DNA: TGTGCCAGCAGCCCCGCTGCAGATACGCAGTATTTT
CDR3 protein: CASSPAADTQYF
clone size: -
V gene: TRBV12-3/TRBV12-4
J gene: TRBJ2-3
D gene: -

CDR3 DNA: TGTGCCTGGGGGACAGGGACTGGAAACACCATATATTTT
CDR3 protein: CAWGTGTGNTIYF
clone size: once
V gene: TRBV30
J gene: TRBJ1-3
D gene: TRBD1

CDR3 DNA: TGTGCCAGCAAGGCGGGATATAACTACAATGAGCAGTTCTTC
CDR3 protein: CASKAGYNYNEQFF
clone size: few
V gene: TRBV5-6
J gene: TRBJ2-1
D gene: -

CDR3 DNA: TGTGCCAGCAGCTTATTGGGCAGGATTAGCTCTGGAAACACCATATATTTT
CDR3 protein: CASSLLGRISSGNTIYF
clone size: -
V gene: TRBV7-2
J gene: TRBJ1-3
D gene: -

CDR3 DNA: TGTGCCAGCAGTGGAGGACTGCTGTACTCTGGAAACACCATATATTTT
CDR3 protein: CASSGGLLYSGNTIYF
clone size: -
V gene: TRBV6-1
J gene: TRBJ1-3
D gene: -

CDR3 DNA: TGTGCCAGCAGTCCCCGGGGGGGCCCTGGAACTGAAGCTTTCTTT
CDR3 protein: CASSPRGGPGTEAFF
clone size: -
V gene: TRBV2
J gene: TRBJ1-1
D gene: -

CDR3 DNA: TGTGCCAGCACCATTGGGGGTGGGGCCCGCCGAGATGAGCAGTTCTTC
CDR3 protein: CASTIGGGARRDEQFF
clone size: once
V gene: TRBV7-3
J gene: TRBJ2-1
D gene: -

CDR3 DNA: TGTGCCAGCAGCTCAACAGCGAGCTCCTATAATTCACCCCTCCACTTT
CDR3 protein: CASSSTASSYNSPLHF
clone size: -
V gene: TRBV13
J gene: TRBJ1-6
D gene: -

CDR3 DNA: TGTGCCAGCTCTAACGGTGCCAGGAATTCACCCCTCCACTTT
CDR3 protein: CASSNGARNSPLHF
clone size: many
V gene: TRBV7-2
J gene: TRBJ1-6
D gene: -

CDR3 DNA: TGTGCCAGCAAGATTAGTGGAGGGGCGCCCGGCTATGGCTACACCTTC
CDR3 protein: CASKISGGAPGYGYTF
clone size: -
V gene: TRBV28
J gene: TRBJ1-2
D gene: -

CDR3 DNA: TGTGCCAGCAGTCGACAGGGACTGAACACCGGGGAGCTGTTTTTT
CDR3 protein: CASSRQGLNTGELFF
clone size: -
V gene: TRBV6-6
J gene: TRBJ2-2
D gene: -

CDR3 DNA: TGCGCCAGCAGCTTGGGACTAGCGGGAGCCCCAAGCTCCTACAATGAGCAGTTCTTC
CDR3 protein: CASSLGLAGAPSSYNEQFF
clone size: -
V gene: TRBV5-1
J gene: TRBJ2-1
D gene: TRBD2

CDR3 DNA: TGTGCCAGATACCTACAGGGTTGTAATTCACCCCTCCACTTT
CDR3 protein: CARYLQGCNSPLHF
clone size: once
V gene: TRBV19
J gene: TRBJ1-6
D gene: -

CDR3 DNA: TGTGCCAGCAGCTTAATTGGGGACAGTGTTGGCTACACCTTC
CDR3 protein: CASSLIGDSVGYTF
clone size: few
V gene: TRBV7-3
J gene: TRBJ1-2
D gene: TRBD1

CDR3 DNA: TGCGCCAGCAGCCTTCTACCTGCGGGAGACACCGGGGAGCTGTTTTTT
CDR3 protein: CASSLLPAGDTGELFF
clone size: -
V gene: TRBV4-3
J gene: TRBJ2-2
D gene: TRBD2

CDR3 DNA: TGTGCCAGCAGCTTAGCTTCCGGACTTATGTACGAGCAGTACTTC
CDR3 protein: CASSLASGLMYEQYF
clone size: few
V gene: TRBV7-2
J gene: TRBJ2-7
D gene: -

CDR3 DNA: TGTGCCAGCCGGGAGGGAGGGAGCTCTGGAAACACCATATATTTT
CDR3 protein: CASREGGSSGNTIYF
clone size: -
V gene: TRBV7-9
J gene: TRBJ1-3
D gene: -

CDR3 DNA: TGTGCCAGCTCACCACTCGCGCAGGTCCCTCAATCAGCCCAGCATTTT
CDR3 protein: CASSPLAQVPQSAQHF
clone size: -
V gene: TRBV18
J gene: TRBJ1-5
D gene: -

CDR3 DNA: TGTGCCAGTAGTTCCCGGGACAGGCCTCGGGGCTACACCTTC
CDR3 protein: CASSSRDRPRGYTF
clone size: -
V gene: TRBV19
J gene: TRBJ1-2
D gene: TRBD1

CDR3 DNA: TGTGCCAGTAGTGCCCCCGTGTCGGGGAACTATGGCTACACCTTC
CDR3 protein: CASSAPVSGNYGYTF
clone size: -
V gene: TRBV19
J gene: TRBJ1-2
D gene: -